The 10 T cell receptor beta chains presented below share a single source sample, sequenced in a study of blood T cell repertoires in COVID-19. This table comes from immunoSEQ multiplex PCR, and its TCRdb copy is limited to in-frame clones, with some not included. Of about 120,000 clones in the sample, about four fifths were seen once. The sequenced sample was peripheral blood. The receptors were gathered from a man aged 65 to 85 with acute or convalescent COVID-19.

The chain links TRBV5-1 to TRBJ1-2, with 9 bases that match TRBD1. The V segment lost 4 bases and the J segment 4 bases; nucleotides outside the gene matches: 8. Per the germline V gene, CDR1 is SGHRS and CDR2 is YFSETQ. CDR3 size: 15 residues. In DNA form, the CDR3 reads TGCGCCAGCAGCACCGGACAGGGGTCAGGCTATGGCTACACCTTC. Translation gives CASSTGQGSGYGYTF.

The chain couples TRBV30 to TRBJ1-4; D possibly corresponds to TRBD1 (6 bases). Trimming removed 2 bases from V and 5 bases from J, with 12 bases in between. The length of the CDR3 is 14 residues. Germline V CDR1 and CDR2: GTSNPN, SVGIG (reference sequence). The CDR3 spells CAWSFGQLNEKLFF. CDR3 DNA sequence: TGTGCCTGGAGTTTTGGACAGTTAAATGAAAAACTGTTTTTT.

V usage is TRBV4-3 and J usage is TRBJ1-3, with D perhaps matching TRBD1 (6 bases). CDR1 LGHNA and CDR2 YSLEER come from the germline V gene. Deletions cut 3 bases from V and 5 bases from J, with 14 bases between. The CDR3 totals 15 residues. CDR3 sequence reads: CASSQVQGLRNTIYF. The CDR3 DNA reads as TGCGCCAGCAGCCAGGTACAGGGCTTGAGAAACACCATATATTTT.

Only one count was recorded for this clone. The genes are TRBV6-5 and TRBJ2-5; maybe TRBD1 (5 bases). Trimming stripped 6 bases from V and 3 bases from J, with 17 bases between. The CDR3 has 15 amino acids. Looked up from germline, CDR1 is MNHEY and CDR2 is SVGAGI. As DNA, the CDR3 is TGTGCCAGCAGGGGCCAGGGTGGGTTGAAAGAGACCCAGTACTTC. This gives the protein CASRGQGGLKETQYF.

For the CDR3, the DNA is TGCGCCAGCAGCTTGGCCGGGAATTATAACTATGGCTACACCTTC. This translates into CASSLAGNYNYGYTF. The chain employs TRBV5-1 and TRBJ1-2, with unresolved D. Trimming cost V 0 bases and J 1 base, with 10 bases left between them. This CDR3 has 15 residues. Per germline, CDR1 SGHRS and CDR2 YFSETQ.

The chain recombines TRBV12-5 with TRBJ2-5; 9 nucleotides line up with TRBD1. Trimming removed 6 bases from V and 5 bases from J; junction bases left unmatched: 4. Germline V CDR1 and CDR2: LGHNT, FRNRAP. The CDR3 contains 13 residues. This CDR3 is CASGTQGAETQYF. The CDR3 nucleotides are TGTGCTAGTGGGACACAGGGGGCGGAGACCCAGTACTTC.

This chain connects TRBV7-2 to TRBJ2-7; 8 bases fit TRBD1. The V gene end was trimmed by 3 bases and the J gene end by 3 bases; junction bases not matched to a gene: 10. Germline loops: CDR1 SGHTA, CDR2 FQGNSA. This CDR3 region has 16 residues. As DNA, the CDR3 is TGTGCCAGCAGCTTTACCCCGAGGACAGGGATCTACGAGCAGTACTTC. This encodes CASSFTPRTGIYEQYF. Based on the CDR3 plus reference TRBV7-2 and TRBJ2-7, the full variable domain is GAGVSQSPSNKVTEKGKDVELRCDPISGHTALYWYRQSLGQGLEFLIYFQGNSAPDKSGLPSDRFSAERTGGSVSTLTIQRTQQEDSAVYLCASSFTPRTGIYEQYFGPGTRLTVT.

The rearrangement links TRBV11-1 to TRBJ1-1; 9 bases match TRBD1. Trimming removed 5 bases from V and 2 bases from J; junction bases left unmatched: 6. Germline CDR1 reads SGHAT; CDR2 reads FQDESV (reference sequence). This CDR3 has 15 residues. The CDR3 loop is CASSRSTGGNTEAFF. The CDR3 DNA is TGTGCCAGCAGCCGCTCAACAGGGGGCAACACTGAAGCTTTCTTT.

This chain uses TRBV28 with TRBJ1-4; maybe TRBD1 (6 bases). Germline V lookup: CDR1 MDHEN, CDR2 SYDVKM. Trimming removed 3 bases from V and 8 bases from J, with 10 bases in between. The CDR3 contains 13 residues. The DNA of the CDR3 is TGTGCCAGCAGTTTCACGAGGGGGGAAAAACTGTTTTTT. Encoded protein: CASSFTRGEKLFF.

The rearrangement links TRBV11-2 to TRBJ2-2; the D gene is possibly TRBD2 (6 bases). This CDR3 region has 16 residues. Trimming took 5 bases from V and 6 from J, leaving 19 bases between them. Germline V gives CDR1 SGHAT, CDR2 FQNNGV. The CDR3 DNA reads TGTGCCAGCAGCCCCGGACTAAGATTGGTCTCCGGGGAGCTGTTTTTT. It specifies CASSPGLRLVSGELFF. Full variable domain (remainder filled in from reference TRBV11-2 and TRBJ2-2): EAGVAQSPRYKIIEKRQSVAFWCNPISGHATLYWYQQILGQGPKLLIQFQNNGVVDDSQLPKDRFSAERLKGVDSTLKIQPAKLEDSAVYLCASSPGLRLVSGELFFGEGSRLTVL.